The rows below give T cell receptor beta chains drawn from one sample of a study of blood T cell repertoires in COVID-19. This table comes from immunoSEQ multiplex PCR, and its TCRdb copy is limited to in-frame clones, with some not included. The data hold tens of thousands of clones, with approximately 90% observed a single time. Sequenced sample: peripheral blood. The origin of the receptors is a man aged 70-80 years with active or convalescent COVID-19. Each CDR3 is given with its conserved first and last residue. D genes are given only for firm matches. Expanded clones are given a class, and other clones once, few, many or no size at all.

clone size | J gene | V gene | D gene | CDR3 protein | CDR3 DNA
. | TRBJ1-2 | TRBV7-2 | . | CASSLSPRVYGYTF | TGTGCCAGCAGCTTATCCCCTCGGGTTTATGGCTACACCTTC
once | TRBJ2-1 | TRBV24-1 | TRBD2 | CATSDLYLAGGHNEQFF | TGTGCCACCAGTGATTTATACCTAGCGGGAGGCCACAATGAGCAGTTCTTC
. | TRBJ1-1 | TRBV6-4 | TRBD1 | CASSDLETGEGNTEAFF | TGTGCCAGCAGTGACTTGGAGACAGGGGAAGGGAACACTGAAGCTTTCTTT
. | TRBJ1-1 | TRBV28 | TRBD1 | CASTPFGQGMNTEAFF | TGTGCCAGCACCCCGTTTGGACAGGGGATGAACACTGAAGCTTTCTTT
. | TRBJ1-2 | TRBV27 | . | CASSLSVRGRYGYTF | TGTGCCAGCAGTTTATCGGTCAGGGGCAGGTATGGCTACACCTTC
. | TRBJ1-5 | TRBV28 | TRBD1 | CASSLNRGFNQPQHF | TGTGCCAGCAGTCTAAACAGGGGCTTCAATCAGCCCCAGCATTTT
. | TRBJ2-2 | TRBV6-1 | TRBD2 | CASSVRLAGTSGELFF | TGTGCCAGCAGTGTCCGACTAGCGGGTACCTCCGGGGAGCTGTTTTTT
. | TRBJ2-2 | TRBV12-5 | TRBD2 | CASGLVGLAGETGELFF | TGTGCTAGTGGTTTGGTAGGGCTAGCGGGAGAAACCGGGGAGCTGTTTTTT
. | TRBJ2-7 | TRBV5-1 | . | CASRLTGDSNEQYF | TGCGCCAGCAGACTGACAGGCGATTCGAACGAGCAGTACTTC
. | TRBJ2-7 | TRBV7-2 | . | CASSLLTGPYEQYF | TGTGCCAGCAGCTTATTGACTGGCCCTTACGAGCAGTACTTC
. | TRBJ2-7 | TRBV28 | TRBD1 | CASSPGQGPYEQYF | TGTGCCAGCAGTCCAGGACAGGGCCCCTACGAGCAGTACTTC
. | TRBJ2-3 | TRBV29-1 | TRBD2 | CSGGLAGPPDTQYF | TGCAGCGGCGGACTAGCGGGACCTCCAGATACGCAGTATTTT
. | TRBJ2-2 | TRBV27 | TRBD2 | CASSPGTITGELFF | TGTGCCAGCAGTCCAGGGACTATCACCGGGGAGCTGTTTTTT
. | TRBJ2-3 | TRBV3-1/TRBV3-2 | . | CASSQVTPADTQYF | TGTGCCAGCAGCCAAGTTACGCCGGCAGATACGCAGTATTTT
few | TRBJ1-2 | TRBV3-1/TRBV3-2 | TRBD1 | CASSASLITGVHGYTF | TGTGCCAGCAGCGCATCTCTAATCACAGGGGTTCATGGCTACACCTTC
few | TRBJ2-7 | TRBV7-9 | TRBD1 | CASSLGDRNSYEQYF | TGTGCCAGCAGCTTAGGGGACAGGAACTCCTACGAGCAGTACTTC
. | TRBJ2-5 | TRBV3-1/TRBV3-2 | TRBD1 | CASSPPGQQETQYF | TGTGCCAGCAGCCCCCCGGGACAGCAAGAGACCCAGTACTTC
. | TRBJ2-5 | TRBV7-2 | . | CASSLSLETQYF | TGTGCCAGCAGCCTTAGTCTGGAGACCCAGTACTTC
. | TRBJ1-4 | TRBV5-4 | TRBD1 | CASRRDRGDEKLFF | TGTGCCAGCAGAAGGGACAGGGGCGATGAAAAACTGTTTTTT
. | TRBJ2-1 | TRBV4-2 | . | CASSQDLGGSGNEQFF | TGTGCCAGCAGCCAAGATTTAGGAGGATCGGGTAATGAGCAGTTCTTC
. | TRBJ2-2 | TRBV10-3 | TRBD1 | CAISETGGNTGELFF | TGTGCCATCAGTGAAACAGGGGGAAACACCGGGGAGCTGTTTTTT
. | TRBJ2-1 | TRBV28 | TRBD2 | CASTETSEYNEQFF | TGTGCCAGCACCGAGACTAGCGAGTACAATGAGCAGTTCTTC